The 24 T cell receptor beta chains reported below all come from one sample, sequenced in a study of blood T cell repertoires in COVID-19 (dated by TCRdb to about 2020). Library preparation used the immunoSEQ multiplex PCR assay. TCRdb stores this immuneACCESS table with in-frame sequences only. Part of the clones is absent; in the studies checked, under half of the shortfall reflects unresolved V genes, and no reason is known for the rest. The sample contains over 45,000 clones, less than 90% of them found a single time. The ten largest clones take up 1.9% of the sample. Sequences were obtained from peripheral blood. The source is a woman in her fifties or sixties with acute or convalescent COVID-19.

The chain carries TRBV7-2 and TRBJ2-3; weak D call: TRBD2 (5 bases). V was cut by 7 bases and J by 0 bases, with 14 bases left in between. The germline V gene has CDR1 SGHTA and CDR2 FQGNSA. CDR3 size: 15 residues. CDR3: CASTWGSESTDTQYF. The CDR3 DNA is TGTGCCAGCACCTGGGGTAGCGAGAGCACAGATACGCAGTATTTT.

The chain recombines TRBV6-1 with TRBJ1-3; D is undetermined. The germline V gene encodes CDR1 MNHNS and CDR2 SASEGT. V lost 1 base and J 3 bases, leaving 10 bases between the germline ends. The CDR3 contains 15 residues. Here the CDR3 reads CASSEVWAGGNTIYF. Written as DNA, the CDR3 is TGTGCCAGCAGTGAAGTTTGGGCAGGTGGAAACACCATATATTTT.

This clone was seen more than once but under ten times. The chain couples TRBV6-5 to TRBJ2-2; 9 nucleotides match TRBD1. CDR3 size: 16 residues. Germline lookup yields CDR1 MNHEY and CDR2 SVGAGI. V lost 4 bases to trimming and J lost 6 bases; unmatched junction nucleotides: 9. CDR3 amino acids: CASSSGQGLGAGELFF. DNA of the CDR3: TGTGCCAGCAGTTCCGGACAGGGGTTGGGGGCCGGGGAGCTGTTTTTT.

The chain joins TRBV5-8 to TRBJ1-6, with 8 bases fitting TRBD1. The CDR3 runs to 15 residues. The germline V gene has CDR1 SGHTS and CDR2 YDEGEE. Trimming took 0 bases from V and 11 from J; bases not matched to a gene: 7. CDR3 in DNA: TGTGCCAGCAGCTTGGCTTACAGGGGGTTTACACCCCTCCACTTT. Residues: CASSLAYRGFTPLHF.

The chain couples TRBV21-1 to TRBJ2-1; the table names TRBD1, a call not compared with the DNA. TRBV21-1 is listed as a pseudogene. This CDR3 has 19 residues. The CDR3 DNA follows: TGTGCCAGCAGCAAGGGCCGTACGAAATCTGGTCTCTCCTACAATGAGCAGTTCTTC. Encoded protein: CASSKGRTKSGLSYNEQFF.

CDR3: CATSPQGGGTEAFF. The DNA of the CDR3 is TGTGCCACCAGCCCCCAGGGAGGAGGCACTGAAGCTTTCTTT. The J gene is TRBJ1-1, the V gene TRBV15, with D perhaps TRBD1 (5 bases). CDR1 and CDR2 (germline): LNHNV, YYDKDF (reference sequence). This CDR3 is 14 amino acids long. V shed 5 bases and J shed 4 bases, with 14 bases lying between them. Full variable domain (outside the CDR3, taken from reference TRBV15 and TRBJ1-1): DAMVIQNPRYQVTQFGKPVTLSCSQTLNHNVMYWYQQKSSQAPKLLFHYYDKDFNNEADTPDNFQSRRPNTSFCFLDIRSPGLGDTAMYLCATSPQGGGTEAFFGQGTRLTVV.

The CDR3 here is CAWETANYGYTF. The CDR3 nucleotides are TGTGCCTGGGAGACAGCTAACTATGGCTACACCTTC. This chain uses TRBV30 with TRBJ1-2; tentative D call: TRBD1 (5 bases). The CDR3 sequence is 12 residues long. In germline, CDR1 is GTSNPN, CDR2 SVGIG (reference sequence). Trimming removed 5 bases from V and 0 bases from J, with 7 bases in between.

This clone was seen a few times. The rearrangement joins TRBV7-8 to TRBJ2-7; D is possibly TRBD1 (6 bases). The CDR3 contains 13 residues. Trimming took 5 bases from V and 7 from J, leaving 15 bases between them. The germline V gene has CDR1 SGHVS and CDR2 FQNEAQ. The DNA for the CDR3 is TGTGCCAGCAGCACCAGACGAGGGGGAGAGCAGTACTTC. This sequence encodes CASSTRRGGEQYF.

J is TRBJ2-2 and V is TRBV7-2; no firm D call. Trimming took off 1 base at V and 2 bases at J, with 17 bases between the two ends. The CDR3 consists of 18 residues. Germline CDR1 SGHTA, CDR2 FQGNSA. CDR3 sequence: CASSLEITVLRNTGELFF. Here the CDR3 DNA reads TGTGCCAGCAGCTTAGAAATAACAGTCCTAAGAAACACCGGGGAGCTGTTTTTT.

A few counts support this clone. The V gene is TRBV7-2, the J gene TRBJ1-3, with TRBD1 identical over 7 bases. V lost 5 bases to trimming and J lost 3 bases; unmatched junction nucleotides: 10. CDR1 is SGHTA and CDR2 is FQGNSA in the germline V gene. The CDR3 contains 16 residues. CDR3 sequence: CASSRPGTDYGNTIYF. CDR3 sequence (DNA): TGTGCCAGCAGCCGCCCCGGGACAGACTATGGAAACACCATATATTTT.

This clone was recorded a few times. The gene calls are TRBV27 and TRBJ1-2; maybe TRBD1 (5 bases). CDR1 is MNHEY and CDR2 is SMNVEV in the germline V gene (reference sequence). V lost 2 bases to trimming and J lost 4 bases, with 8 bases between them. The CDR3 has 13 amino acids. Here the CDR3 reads CASSLQGLYGYTF. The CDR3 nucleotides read TGTGCCAGCAGTTTACAGGGCCTCTATGGCTACACCTTC.

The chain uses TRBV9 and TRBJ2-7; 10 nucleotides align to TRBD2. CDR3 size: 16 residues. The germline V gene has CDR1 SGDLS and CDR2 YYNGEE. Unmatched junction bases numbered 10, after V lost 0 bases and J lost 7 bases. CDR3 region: CASSVGEAGGPEEQYF. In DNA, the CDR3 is TGTGCCAGCAGCGTAGGGGAAGCGGGAGGGCCGGAGGAGCAGTACTTC.

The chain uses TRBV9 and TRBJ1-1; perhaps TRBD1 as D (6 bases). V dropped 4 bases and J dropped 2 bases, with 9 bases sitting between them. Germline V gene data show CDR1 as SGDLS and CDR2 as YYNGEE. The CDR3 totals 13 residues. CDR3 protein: CASSRTENTEAFF. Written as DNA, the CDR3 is TGTGCCAGCAGCCGGACAGAAAACACTGAAGCTTTCTTT.

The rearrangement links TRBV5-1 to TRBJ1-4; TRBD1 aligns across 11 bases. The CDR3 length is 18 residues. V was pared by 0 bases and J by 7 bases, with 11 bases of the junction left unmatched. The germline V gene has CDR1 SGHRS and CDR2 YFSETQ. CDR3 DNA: TGCGCCAGCAGCTTGGGAACCGGGACAGGGGGAAAGCGTGAAAAACTGTTTTTT. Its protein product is CASSLGTGTGGKREKLFF. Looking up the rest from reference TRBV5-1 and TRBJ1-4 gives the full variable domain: KAGVTQTPRYLIKTRGQQVTLSCSPISGHRSVSWYQQTPGQGLQFLFEYFSETQRNKGNFPGRFSGRQFSNSRSEMNVSTLELGDSALYLCASSLGTGTGGKREKLFFGSGTQLSVL.

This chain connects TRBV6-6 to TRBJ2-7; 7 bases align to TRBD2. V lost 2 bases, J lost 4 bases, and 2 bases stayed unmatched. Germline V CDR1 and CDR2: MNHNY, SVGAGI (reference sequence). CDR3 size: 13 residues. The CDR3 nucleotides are TGTGCCAGCAGTTACGACGGGGGGTACGAGCAGTACTTC. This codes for CASSYDGGYEQYF.

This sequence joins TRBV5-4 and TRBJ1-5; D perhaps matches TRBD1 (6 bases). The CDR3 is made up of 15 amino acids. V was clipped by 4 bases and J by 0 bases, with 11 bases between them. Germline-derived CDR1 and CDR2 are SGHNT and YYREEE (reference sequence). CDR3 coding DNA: TGTGCCAGCAGCAAAGCAGGGGATAGCAATCAGCCCCAGCATTTT. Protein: CASSKAGDSNQPQHF.

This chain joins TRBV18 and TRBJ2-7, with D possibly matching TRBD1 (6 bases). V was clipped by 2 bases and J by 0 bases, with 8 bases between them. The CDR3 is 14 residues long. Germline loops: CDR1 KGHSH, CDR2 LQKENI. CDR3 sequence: CASSPDRTSYEQYF. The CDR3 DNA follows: TGTGCCAGCTCACCAGACAGGACCTCCTACGAGCAGTACTTC.

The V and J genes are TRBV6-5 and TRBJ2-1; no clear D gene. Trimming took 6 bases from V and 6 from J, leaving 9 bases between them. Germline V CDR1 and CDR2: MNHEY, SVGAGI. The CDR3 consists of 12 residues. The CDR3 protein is CASSHGSNEQFF. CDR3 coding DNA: TGTGCCAGCAGCCACGGGTCCAATGAGCAGTTCTTC.

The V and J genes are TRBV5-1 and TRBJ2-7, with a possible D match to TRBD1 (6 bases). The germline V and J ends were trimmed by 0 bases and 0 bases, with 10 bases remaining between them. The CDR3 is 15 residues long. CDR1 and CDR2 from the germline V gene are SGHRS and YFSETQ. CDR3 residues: CASSLAGTSSYEQYF. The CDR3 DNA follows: TGCGCCAGCAGCTTGGCGGGGACATCCTCCTACGAGCAGTACTTC.

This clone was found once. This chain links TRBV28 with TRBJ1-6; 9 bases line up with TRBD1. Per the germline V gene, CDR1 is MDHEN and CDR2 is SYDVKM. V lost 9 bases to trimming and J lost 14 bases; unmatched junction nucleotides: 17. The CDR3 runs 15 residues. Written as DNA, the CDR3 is TGTGCCAGTCGGCCGAGGGGACAGGGTTATCGTGCCCTCCACTTT. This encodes CASRPRGQGYRALHF.

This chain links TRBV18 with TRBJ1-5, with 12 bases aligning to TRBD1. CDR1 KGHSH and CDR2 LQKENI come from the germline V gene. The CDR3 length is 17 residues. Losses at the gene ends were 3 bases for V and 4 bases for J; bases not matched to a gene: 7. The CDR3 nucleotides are TGTGCCAGCTCACCTGGGACAGGGGGCGACGCAAATCAGCCCCAGCATTTT. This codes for CASSPGTGGDANQPQHF.

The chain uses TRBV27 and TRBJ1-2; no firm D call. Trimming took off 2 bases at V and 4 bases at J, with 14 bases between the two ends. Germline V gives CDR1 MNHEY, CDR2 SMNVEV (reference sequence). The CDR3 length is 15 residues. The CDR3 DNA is TGTGCCAGCAGTTTAGAGTATTCGGGTATCTATGGCTACACCTTC. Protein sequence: CASSLEYSGIYGYTF.

This CDR3 reads CASSLPGTGRSNQPQHF. CDR3 sequence (DNA): TGTGCCAGCAGTTTACCCGGGACAGGACGTAGCAATCAGCCCCAGCATTTT. This rearrangement joins TRBV28 to TRBJ1-5, with TRBD1 identical over 8 bases. This CDR3 region has 17 residues. J gave up 0 bases and V 2 bases, and 6 bases lay outside the gene matches. CDR1 and CDR2 (germline): MDHEN, SYDVKM.

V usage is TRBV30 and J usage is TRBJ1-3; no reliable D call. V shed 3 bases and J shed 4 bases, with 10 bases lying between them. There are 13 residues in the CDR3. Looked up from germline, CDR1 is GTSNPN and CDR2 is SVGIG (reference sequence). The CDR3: CAWSGGIGNTIYF. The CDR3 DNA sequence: TGTGCCTGGAGCGGCGGGATCGGAAACACCATATATTTT.